The rows below give T cell receptor beta chains drawn from one sample of a study of T cell responses to AZD1222 COVID-19 vaccine. The assay was immunoSEQ multiplex PCR, and TCRdb's table has in-frame clones only and misses some. The sample includes under 70,000 clones, approximately 79% of them seen just once. This sample comprised peripheral blood, obtained on day 0 of MenACWY control vaccination. The receptors come from an adult in good health. Each CDR3 is given without its conserved first and last residue. Fields, in order: CDR3 protein, V gene, clone size, J gene. Some rows have no size entry. The others give once, few or many, or a class for an expanded clone.

ASSISRGLGADTQY | TRBV11-3 | . | TRBJ2-3
ASVTKASGGAETQY | TRBV7-8 | . | TRBJ2-5
ASILGGSGNTIY | TRBV28 | once | TRBJ1-3
ASSIGGTLVYEQF | TRBV19 | many | TRBJ2-1
ASSGLRGGSTGELF | TRBV2 | . | TRBJ2-2
ASSVPGGYNEQF | TRBV5-6 | . | TRBJ2-1
ASSLGTNEKLF | TRBV7-9 | . | TRBJ1-4
AWRDRGSEQY | TRBV30 | . | TRBJ2-7
ASSPPGREETQY | TRBV5-1 | . | TRBJ2-5
ASSLTGSGNTIY | TRBV3-1/TRBV3-2 | few | TRBJ1-3
ASSVAVGLYYGYT | TRBV9 | . | TRBJ1-2
AISNDRAYEQY | TRBV10-3 | few | TRBJ2-7
ASSPGLGSTGELF | TRBV5-6 | once | TRBJ2-2
ASSRGQGPGYGYT | TRBV5-1 | . | TRBJ1-2
ASSYSPGGGNQPQH | TRBV6-6 | . | TRBJ1-5
SVGQGAGGEAF | TRBV29-1 | . | TRBJ1-1
ASSEMRGQAIYQPQH | TRBV6-1 | . | TRBJ1-5
ASSPGPGETQY | TRBV7-2 | . | TRBJ2-5
SVPGVPGLSTDTQY | TRBV29-1 | . | TRBJ2-3
ASSFRTATTYEQY | TRBV5-6 | . | TRBJ2-7
ASSLSENTIY | TRBV7-9 | many | TRBJ1-3
ASSLIQGTYNEQF | TRBV7-3 | . | TRBJ2-1
ASSTPPGRGNMNTEAF | TRBV19 | many | TRBJ1-1
ASSLVGRMTGNEQF | TRBV5-1 | once | TRBJ2-1
ASTESSYNEQF | TRBV6-5 | . | TRBJ2-1
ASSGGGNTEAF | TRBV5-4 | . | TRBJ1-1